Below, 20 T cell receptor beta chains from the same sample are listed, as sequenced in a study of cytomegalovirus exposure and HLA in healthy donors. 13 Jbeta primers and 60 Vbeta primers were used for the PCR. Profiled with immunoSEQ multiplex PCR; TCRdb holds only in-frame clones, not every one. The table lists 310,000 or so clones, around 90% of them singletons. The sequencing sample was made of PBMCs. Receptors originate from a woman younger than 35 in good health and CMV-seronegative.

This clone was picked up one time. V and J are TRBV4-1 and TRBJ2-2; 10 bases are a match to TRBD2. This CDR3 comprises 18 residues. Trimming at V came to 1 base and at J to 5 bases, leaving 10 bases not matched to a gene. The germline V gene encodes CDR1 MGHRA and CDR2 YSYEKL. CDR3 sequence (DNA): TGCGCCAGCAGCCAAGGGGTCCAGCGGGGGGGCCGAACCGGGGAGCTGTTTTTT. Protein product: CASSQGVQRGGRTGELFF.

The chain recombines TRBV5-6 with TRBJ2-7, with D tentatively TRBD1 (5 bases). The CDR3 has 12 amino acids. The germline CDR1 and CDR2 sequences are SGHDT and YYEEEE. Trimming cost V 7 bases and J 5 bases, with 13 bases left between them. As DNA, the CDR3 is TGTGCCAGCCGAAGATTAGGGGACGAGCAGTACTTC. This translates into CASRRLGDEQYF.

The rearrangement links TRBV7-3 to TRBJ2-6, with D possibly being TRBD1 (5 bases). Germline CDR1 SGHTA, CDR2 FQGTGA. The CDR3 contains 16 residues. The V end lost 4 bases, the J end lost 2 bases, and 12 bases lay between the germline ends. The CDR3 sequence is CASSSDSTAGANVLTF. The CDR3 nucleotides are TGTGCCAGCAGCTCCGACAGCACCGCTGGGGCCAACGTCCTGACTTTC.

CDR3 loop: CTSSQVETRMLDTQYF. DNA of the CDR3: TGCACCAGCAGCCAAGTGGAGACTAGGATGCTCGATACGCAGTATTTT. This chain joins TRBV1 and TRBJ2-3; TRBD2, as called in the table, went unchecked against the DNA. TRBV1 is reported as a pseudogene. The CDR3 contains 16 residues.

The J gene is TRBJ2-2, the V gene TRBV9; 9 bases line up with TRBD2. After removal of 5 bases from V and 4 bases from J, the junction contained 12 bases not matched to a gene. The CDR3 spans 17 residues. CDR1 is SGDLS, CDR2 YYNGEE, per germline. The CDR3 nucleotides are TGTGCCAGCAGTCGCCGAGAGGGGCGGGGGGGCACCGGGGAGCTGTTTTTT. Its translation is CASSRREGRGGTGELFF. Based on the CDR3 plus reference TRBV9 and TRBJ2-2, the full variable domain is DSGVTQTPKHLITATGQRVTLRCSPRSGDLSVYWYQQSLDQGLQFLIQYYNGEERAKGNILERFSAQQFPDLHSELNLSSLELGDSALYFCASSRREGRGGTGELFFGEGSRLTVL.

The chain combines TRBV7-2 with TRBJ2-7, with D unresolved. The CDR3 spans 12 residues. V lost 4 bases to trimming and J lost 2 bases, with 6 bases between them. Germline V gene lookup returns CDR1 SGHTA and CDR2 FQGNSA. CDR3 in DNA: TGTGCCAGCAGCTCTGCGACCTACGAGCAGTACTTC. It yields the protein CASSSATYEQYF.

The rearrangement uses TRBV19 and TRBJ2-1, with 15 bases aligning to TRBD2. With V trimmed by 7 bases and J by 2 bases, 9 bases remained unmatched. Germline CDR1 and CDR2: LNHDA and SQIVND (reference sequence). This CDR3 contains 18 residues. In DNA, the CDR3 is TGTGCCAGTAATCCCGGGACTAGCGGGGGGACAACCTACAATGAGCAGTTCTTC. It codes for CASNPGTSGGTTYNEQFF.

The rearrangement links TRBV7-9 to TRBJ1-1; tentatively, D is TRBD1 (6 bases). Germline values: CDR1 SEHNR, CDR2 FQNEAQ (reference sequence). CDR3 length equals 15 residues. V gave up 5 bases and J gave up 0 bases, with 13 bases separating them. This CDR3 reads CASSPRTDMNTEAFF. CDR3 DNA sequence: TGTGCCAGCAGCCCCCGGACAGACATGAACACTGAAGCTTTCTTT.

This chain connects TRBV5-1 to TRBJ1-1; 8 bases line up with TRBD1. CDR3 length equals 13 residues. Trimming took 8 bases from V and 0 from J; bases not matched to a gene: 3. Looked up from germline, CDR1 is SGHRS and CDR2 is YFSETQ. CDR3 residues: CASRQGLNTEAFF. Written as DNA, the CDR3 is TGCGCCAGTCGACAGGGGTTGAACACTGAAGCTTTCTTT.

Only one count was recorded for this clone. This chain joins TRBV6-4 and TRBJ1-5; 8 bases match TRBD1. This CDR3 comprises 18 residues. CDR1 and CDR2 from the germline V gene are MRHNA and SNTAGT. The J segment lost 7 bases and the V segment lost 4 bases, leaving 18 bases of the junction unmatched. In nucleotides, the CDR3 is TGTGCCAGCAGTGGCCCTATGGGGTCCGCGGACAGGGTCCAGCCCCAGCATTTT. Protein: CASSGPMGSADRVQPQHF.

This clone was recorded only once. The V and J genes are TRBV27 and TRBJ2-7; 9 positions agree with TRBD1. Germline V lookup: CDR1 MNHEY, CDR2 SMNVEV (reference sequence). The CDR3 contains 14 residues. V shed 6 bases, J shed 3 bases, and the junction held 6 bases outside the gene matches. CDR3: CASRAGTGIYEQYF. CDR3 DNA sequence: TGTGCCAGCAGAGCCGGGACAGGGATCTACGAGCAGTACTTC.

This rearrangement joins TRBV13 to TRBJ2-7; TRBD2 aligns across 13 bases. The CDR3 loop spans 14 amino acids. Unmatched junction bases numbered 7, after V lost 5 bases and J lost 9 bases. Germline-derived CDR1 and CDR2 are PRHDT and FYEKMQ (reference sequence). CDR3 protein: CASSTSGGAFPQYF. CDR3 bases: TGTGCCAGCAGCACTAGCGGGGGGGCTTTCCCGCAGTACTTC.

This clone was recorded only once. The rearrangement uses TRBV7-8 and TRBJ2-1; 8 bases agree with TRBD1. This CDR3 is 17 amino acids long. Germline loops: CDR1 SGHVS, CDR2 FQNEAQ. Trimming cost V 1 base and J 2 bases; bases outside gene matches: 7. CDR3 in amino acids: CASSLGRGTGAYNEQFF. The CDR3 DNA sequence: TGTGCCAGCAGCTTAGGACGGGGGACAGGAGCCTACAATGAGCAGTTCTTC.

The chain carries TRBV7-8 and TRBJ1-2, with D tentatively TRBD1 (6 bases). This CDR3 has 12 residues. Germline V gives CDR1 SGHVS, CDR2 FQNEAQ. V was cut by 7 bases and J by 4 bases, with 10 bases left in between. The DNA for the CDR3 is TGTGCCAGCACTAAGGACAGCTATGGCTACACCTTC. This encodes CASTKDSYGYTF.

The chain joins TRBV5-1 to TRBJ2-1, with 15 bases identical to TRBD2. The CDR3 contains 20 residues. V was pared by 4 bases and J by 2 bases, with 13 bases of the junction left unmatched. Germline CDR1 reads SGHRS; CDR2 reads YFSETQ. CDR3 in amino acids: CASSERTSGGAVPPYNEQFF. DNA of the CDR3: TGCGCCAGCAGCGAAAGGACTAGCGGGGGGGCGGTCCCGCCCTACAATGAGCAGTTCTTC. The full variable domain, its missing parts supplied by reference TRBV5-1 and TRBJ2-1, is KAGVTQTPRYLIKTRGQQVTLSCSPISGHRSVSWYQQTPGQGLQFLFEYFSETQRNKGNFPGRFSGRQFSNSRSEMNVSTLELGDSALYLCASSERTSGGAVPPYNEQFFGPGTRLTVL.

This chain links TRBV5-1 with TRBJ1-2, with 10 bases matching TRBD1. The CDR3 sequence is 14 residues long. Germline CDR1 is SGHRS and CDR2 is YFSETQ. The V segment lost 7 bases and the J segment 4 bases; nucleotides outside the gene matches: 7. The CDR3 loop reads CASSGTGDSYGYTF. The CDR3 region has the DNA TGCGCCAGCTCCGGGACAGGGGACTCCTATGGCTACACCTTC.

The J gene is TRBJ2-7, the V gene TRBV9, with D maybe TRBD1 (5 bases). The germline V gene encodes CDR1 SGDLS and CDR2 YYNGEE. This CDR3 comprises 13 residues. Trimming removed 0 bases from V and 3 bases from J, with 7 bases in between. The CDR3 bases are TGTGCCAGCAGCGTAGGACAGTACTACGAGCAGTACTTC. It codes for CASSVGQYYEQYF. Together with reference TRBV9 and TRBJ2-7, the CDR3 gives the full variable domain: DSGVTQTPKHLITATGQRVTLRCSPRSGDLSVYWYQQSLDQGLQFLIQYYNGEERAKGNILERFSAQQFPDLHSELNLSSLELGDSALYFCASSVGQYYEQYFGPGTRLTVT.

In DNA, the CDR3 is TGTGCCAGCAGCTCCTATCAACAGGGATTCTCTTATGGCTACACCTTC. It yields the protein CASSSYQQGFSYGYTF. The rearrangement joins TRBV11-3 to TRBJ1-2; possibly TRBD1 for D (6 bases). The V gene lost 4 bases and the J gene lost 5 bases, with 20 bases spanning the gap. Germline CDR1 and CDR2: SGHNT and YENEEA. CDR3 length: 16 amino acids.

The V call is TRBV5-1, the J call TRBJ1-1; 10 nucleotides line up with TRBD1. The CDR3 covers 16 residues. CDR1 is SGHRS, CDR2 YFSETQ, per germline. Germline trimming cut 3 bases from V and 6 bases from J; bases unmatched to any gene: 11. The CDR3: CASSWGGQGRGAEAFF. The CDR3 region has the DNA TGCGCCAGCAGCTGGGGGGGACAGGGGAGAGGAGCTGAAGCTTTCTTT.

This clone was seen just once. The rearrangement joins TRBV27 to TRBJ2-5; TRBD1 matches 11 bases. Gene TRBJ2-7 matches the end of the DNA better, so the J call may be wrong. The germline V gene encodes CDR1 MNHEY and CDR2 SMNVEV (reference sequence). This CDR3 is 15 amino acids long. This chain's CDR3 is CASSLGGQGAYEQYF. DNA of the CDR3: TGTGCCAGCAGCTTGGGGGGACAGGGGGCCTACGAGCAGTACTTC.